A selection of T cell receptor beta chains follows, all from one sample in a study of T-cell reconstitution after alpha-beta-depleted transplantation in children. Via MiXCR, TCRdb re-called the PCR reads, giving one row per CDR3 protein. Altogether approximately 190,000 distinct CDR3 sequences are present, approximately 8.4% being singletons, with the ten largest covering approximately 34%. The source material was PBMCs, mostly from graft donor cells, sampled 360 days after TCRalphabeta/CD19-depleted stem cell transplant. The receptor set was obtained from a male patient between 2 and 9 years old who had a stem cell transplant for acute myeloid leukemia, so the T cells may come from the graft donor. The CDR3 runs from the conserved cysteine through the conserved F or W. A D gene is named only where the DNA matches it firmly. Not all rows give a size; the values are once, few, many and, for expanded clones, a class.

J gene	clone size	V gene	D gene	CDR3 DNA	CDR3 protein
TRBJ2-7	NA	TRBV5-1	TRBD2	TGCGCCAGCAGCAAGGGACTACGGCAGACGGACGAGCAGTACTTC	CASSKGLRQTDEQYF
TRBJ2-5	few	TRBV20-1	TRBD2	TGCAGTGCTAGAGATGGGCGGGAGCACCAAGAGACCCAGTACTTC	CSARDGREHQETQYF
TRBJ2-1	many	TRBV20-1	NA	TGCAGTGCAGGGGACTACAATGAGCAGTTCTTC	CSAGDYNEQFF
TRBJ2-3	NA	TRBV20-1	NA	TGCAGTGCTAGAGATTTGGGGGAGCCCACAGATACGCAGTATTTT	CSARDLGEPTDTQYF
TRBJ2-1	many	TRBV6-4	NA	TGTGCCAACGAGCGGAAATTTGAGCAGTTCTTC	CANERKFEQFF
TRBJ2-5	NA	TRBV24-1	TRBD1	TGTGCCACCAGTGACCGGACAGGGGGCGGCCAAGAGACCCAGTACTTC	CATSDRTGGGQETQYF
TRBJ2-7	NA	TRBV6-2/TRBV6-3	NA	TGTGCCACCCGGGACAACATCTACGAGCAGTACTTC	CATRDNIYEQYF
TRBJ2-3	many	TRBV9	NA	TGTGCCAGCAGAGAACTCAGGGGTGGGACAGATACGCAGTATTTT	CASRELRGGTDTQYF
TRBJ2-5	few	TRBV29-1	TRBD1	TGCAGCGCCTCGACCGGGACAGGGCAAGAGACCCAGTACTTC	CSASTGTGQETQYF
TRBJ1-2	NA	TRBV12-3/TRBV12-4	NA	TGTGCCAGCAGTTTACCAGGGGCCTATGGCTACACCTTC	CASSLPGAYGYTF
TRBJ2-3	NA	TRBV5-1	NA	TGCGCCAGCAGCTTGGGGACCCTCATCACAGATACGCAGTATTTT	CASSLGTLITDTQYF
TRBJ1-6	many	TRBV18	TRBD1	TGTGCCAGCTCACCAGGAGGGGGCGTAAGTTCACCCCTCCACTTT	CASSPGGGVSSPLHF
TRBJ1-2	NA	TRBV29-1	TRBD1	TGCAGCGTTGAAGGGACAGGGAGCTATGGCTACACCTTC	CSVEGTGSYGYTF
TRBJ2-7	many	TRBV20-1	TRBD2	TGCAGTGCTGGGACTAGCGGGAGCTCCTACGAGCAGTACTTC	CSAGTSGSSYEQYF
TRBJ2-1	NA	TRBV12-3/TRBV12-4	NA	TGTGCCAGCAGTTTAGGACTAGCGACAGGGTATGAGCAGTTCTTC	CASSLGLATGYEQFF
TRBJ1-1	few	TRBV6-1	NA	TGTGCCAGCGAGGGGGGGCCGGGGACTGAAGCTTTCTTT	CASEGGPGTEAFF
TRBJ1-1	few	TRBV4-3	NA	TGCGCCAGCAGCCCACGGACCTTAAACACTGAAGCTTTCTTT	CASSPRTLNTEAFF
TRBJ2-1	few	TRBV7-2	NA	TGTGCCAGCAGCTTATTTTTAGGCCCTCCAACCTACAATGAGCAGTTCTTC	CASSLFLGPPTYNEQFF
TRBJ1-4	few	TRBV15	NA	TGTGCCACCAGCAGAGGCAGGGGCTCGAACGAAAAACTGTTTTTT	CATSRGRGSNEKLFF
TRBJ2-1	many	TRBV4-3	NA	TGCGCCAGCAGCCAAGTTGCCGGGCCAAATGAGCAGTTCTTC	CASSQVAGPNEQFF
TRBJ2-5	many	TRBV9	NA	TGTGCCAGCAGCGCGACCAATCTAGACCCCAATCCCCGGACCCAGTACTTC	CASSATNLDPNPRTQYF
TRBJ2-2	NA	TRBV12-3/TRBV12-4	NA	TGTGCCAGCAGTTTGGACCATAACACCGGGGAGCTGTTTTTT	CASSLDHNTGELFF
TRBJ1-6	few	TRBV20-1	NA	TGCAGTGCTAGAGGGAAGGGGGCACCCCTCCACTTT	CSARGKGAPLHF
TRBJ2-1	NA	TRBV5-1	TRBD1	TGCGCCAGCAGCCCGGACAGGGTCCATTACAATGAGCAGTTCTTC	CASSPDRVHYNEQFF
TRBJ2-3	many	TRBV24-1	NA	TGTGCCACCAGTGACCTGGCAGATACGCAGTATTTT	CATSDLADTQYF
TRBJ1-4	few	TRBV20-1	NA	TGCAGTGCTAGAAGAGGGGTGGATGAAAAACTGTTTTTT	CSARRGVDEKLFF
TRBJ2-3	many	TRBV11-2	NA	NA	CASSFLWGLLQYF
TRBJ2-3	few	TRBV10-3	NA	TGTGCCATCAGTGACCCAGGTAACACAGATACGCAGTATTTT	CAISDPGNTDTQYF
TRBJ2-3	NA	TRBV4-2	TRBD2	TGTGCCAGCAGCTCCGGACTAGCGGGAGTTCCAGATACGCAGTATTTT	CASSSGLAGVPDTQYF
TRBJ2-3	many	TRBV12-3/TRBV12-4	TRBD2	TGTGCCAGCAGTTCGGCTAGCGGTAGCACAGATACGCAGTATTTT	CASSSASGSTDTQYF
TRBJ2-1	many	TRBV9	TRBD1	TGTGCCAGCAGCGGGGGACAGGGCACCTACAATGAGCAGTTCTTC	CASSGGQGTYNEQFF